This T cell receptor (beta chain) appears in the sequencing data of a study of cytomegalovirus exposure and HLA in healthy donors. Across the study: Both the 120 or so validation repertoires and the 666 first-cohort repertoires used the same platform, as reported by a later analysis.

This table comes from immunoSEQ multiplex PCR, and its TCRdb copy is limited to in-frame clones, with some not included. The sample lists about 84,000 clones; approximately 90% were seen once. The CDR3 has 15 amino acids. Trimming pared 0 bases from V and 1 base from J, leaving 10 bases between. Germline lookup yields CDR1 MNHEY and CDR2 SVGAGI. This TCR derives from a man aged 25 to 45 in good health and CMV-seronegative. Sequencing was done on a sample of PBMCs. This chain links TRBV6-5 with TRBJ2-7, with D hard to call. The CDR3 loop is CASSYSNYPSYEQYF. CDR3 sequence (DNA): TGTGCCAGCAGTTACTCGAACTACCCTTCCTACGAGCAGTACTTC.